The 20 T cell receptor beta chains below come from one sample, sequenced in a study of T cells in Graves' hyperthyroidism and ophthalmopathy. RNA transcripts served as the template for amplifying TCR beta CDR3 regions. First-round RT-PCR of the TCR CDR3 relied on the HTBI primer set. MiXCR was run by TCRdb on the multiplex PCR reads, yielding one entry per CDR3 protein. The table shows about 500,000 distinct CDR3 sequences, with 17% occurring only once. Sequencing used blood. These TCRs come from a woman younger than 30 with Graves' ophthalmopathy.

This clonotype was observed a handful of times. The DNA for the CDR3 is TGTGCCAGCAGCTGGAACGCTGCTCTTCCCTCCTACAATGAGCAGTTCTTC. Translating gives CASSWNAALPSYNEQFF. V and J are TRBV5-6 and TRBJ2-1; D gene ambiguous. Germline V gene lookup returns CDR1 SGHDT and CDR2 YYEEEE. The V end was cut by 3 bases, the J end by 0 bases, with 16 bases between. CDR3 size: 17 residues.

This clonotype was counted at least ten times. V gene TRBV29-1 combines with J gene TRBJ1-4; D remains ambiguous. The V end lost 4 bases, the J end lost 2 bases, and 14 bases lay between the germline ends. The CDR3 runs 15 residues. From germline, CDR1 is SQVTM and CDR2 ANQGSEA. For the CDR3, the DNA is TGCAGCGTTGGGAGTCTTCAAACCACTAATGAAAAACTGTTTTTT. Translating it yields CSVGSLQTTNEKLFF.

This clonotype was picked up many times. The chain joins TRBV20-1 to TRBJ2-3; D possibly corresponds to TRBD2 (6 bases). The CDR3 spans 14 residues. Germline V gene lookup returns CDR1 DFQATT and CDR2 SNEGSKA (reference sequence). Trimming stripped 8 bases from V and 2 bases from J, with 17 bases between. The CDR3 protein is CSSPLAGTTDTQYF. CDR3 nucleotides: TGCAGTTCCCCACTGGCGGGAACCACAGATACGCAGTATTTT.

This chain joins TRBV30 and TRBJ2-7; D unresolved. Trimming removed 4 bases from V and 6 bases from J, with 19 bases in between. The CDR3 is 14 residues long. The germline CDR1 and CDR2 sequences are GTSNPN and SVGIG (reference sequence). As DNA, the CDR3 is TGTGCCTGGACCGCACAAACCTTGGGTGGCGAGCAGTACTTC. Encoded protein: CAWTAQTLGGEQYF.

This clonotype has ten or more counts. The V and J genes are TRBV7-6 and TRBJ2-1; 9 nucleotides agree with TRBD1. Germline assignment: CDR1 SGHVS and CDR2 FNYEAQ. J was trimmed by 4 bases and V by 1 base; bases with no gene match: 2. The CDR3 covers 15 residues. The CDR3 loop is CASSLGTGVYNEQFF. CDR3 coding DNA: TGTGCCAGCAGCTTAGGGACAGGGGTTTACAATGAGCAGTTCTTC.

This clonotype came up many times. This sequence joins TRBV11-3 and TRBJ2-2; 9 nucleotides match TRBD1. Germline trimming cut 2 bases from V and 3 bases from J; bases unmatched to any gene: 10. The CDR3 contains 18 residues. Germline CDR1 reads SGHNT; CDR2 reads YENEEA. CDR3 in amino acids: CASSLRLPGQGDTGELFF. The CDR3 DNA reads TGTGCCAGCAGCTTAAGGTTGCCGGGACAGGGCGACACCGGGGAGCTGTTTTTT.

The chain employs TRBV28 and TRBJ1-2; 7 nucleotides line up with TRBD1. The germline V gene encodes CDR1 MDHEN and CDR2 SYDVKM. The CDR3 contains 16 residues. With V trimmed by 6 bases and J by 3 bases, 13 bases remained unmatched. CDR3 DNA: TGTGCCAGCAGCCCAGGTGGGGCAGGGGGTGACTATGGCTACACCTTC. Amino acids: CASSPGGAGGDYGYTF.

This clonotype was counted at least ten times. The chain joins TRBV5-1 to TRBJ1-2; no firm D call. Germline loops: CDR1 SGHRS, CDR2 YFSETQ. V shed 0 bases and J shed 5 bases, with 8 bases lying between them. The CDR3 contains 13 residues. In DNA form, the CDR3 reads TGCGCCAGCAGCTTGGACCCGGAGTATGGCTACACCTTC. Translation gives CASSLDPEYGYTF. The variable domain in full, with the rest retrieved from reference TRBV5-1 and TRBJ1-2, is KAGVTQTPRYLIKTRGQQVTLSCSPISGHRSVSWYQQTPGQGLQFLFEYFSETQRNKGNFPGRFSGRQFSNSRSEMNVSTLELGDSALYLCASSLDPEYGYTFGSGTRLTVV.

This clonotype was seen ten or more times. The rearrangement links TRBV28 to TRBJ2-7, with 7 bases lining up with TRBD1. V lost 6 bases to trimming and J lost 3 bases; unmatched junction nucleotides: 8. Germline V CDR1 and CDR2: MDHEN, SYDVKM. This CDR3 has 14 amino acids. The CDR3 loop reads CASSLGGQSYEQYF. The CDR3 nucleotides read TGTGCCAGCAGCCTTGGGGGACAGAGCTACGAGCAGTACTTC.

There are many counts of this clonotype. The chain has TRBV30 and TRBJ2-5; D possibly corresponds to TRBD1 (5 bases). With 4 bases removed from V and 2 bases from J, the gap between germline ends came to 17 bases. The germline V gene has CDR1 GTSNPN and CDR2 SVGIG (reference sequence). The CDR3 sequence is 15 residues long. CDR3 nucleotides: TGTGCCTGGACCTCAGGGTCCTCCCCTCAAGAGACCCAGTACTTC. It specifies CAWTSGSSPQETQYF.

This clonotype was detected ten times or more. This chain joins TRBV20-1 and TRBJ2-7; TRBD2 matches at 11 bases. The germline V gene has CDR1 DFQATT and CDR2 SNEGSKA (reference sequence). This CDR3 is built from 15 residues. The junction had 10 bases not matched to a gene; V was cut back by 6 bases and J by 3 bases. CDR3 DNA: TGCAGTGCGAAACTAGCGGGGGCCTCATACTACGAGCAGTACTTC. Translating gives CSAKLAGASYYEQYF.

This clonotype was picked up a small number of times. The V and J genes are TRBV2 and TRBJ2-7; the match to TRBD2 covers 11 bases. The J segment lost 6 bases and the V segment lost 9 bases, leaving 10 bases of the junction unmatched. The CDR3 is made up of 14 amino acids. Germline loops: CDR1 SNHLY, CDR2 FYNNEI. The CDR3 sequence: CASSSGRSAVEQYF. CDR3 DNA: TGTGCCAGTTCTAGCGGGAGGAGTGCTGTCGAGCAGTACTTC.

This clonotype was detected only a few times. The V gene is TRBV3-1, the J gene TRBJ1-1; 8 bases map to TRBD1. The junction had 5 bases not matched to a gene; V was cut back by 4 bases and J by 1 base. CDR3 size: 15 residues. The germline gives CDR1 LGHDT, CDR2 YNNKEL (reference sequence). The CDR3 nucleotides are TGTGCCAGCAGCCCAAACAGGGGGGCGAACACTGAAGCTTTCTTT. As protein: CASSPNRGANTEAFF.

V is TRBV28 and J is TRBJ2-5, with 7 positions matching TRBD2. This CDR3 is built from 17 residues. Germline lookup yields CDR1 MDHEN and CDR2 SYDVKM. V lost 5 bases to trimming and J lost 2 bases; unmatched junction nucleotides: 14. In nucleotides, the CDR3 is TGTGCCAGCAGTCCCAGTGGGAGGGGTTCCCCTCAAGAGACCCAGTACTTC. Protein: CASSPSGRGSPQETQYF.

The sample holds a few counts of this clonotype. The chain recombines TRBV6-1 with TRBJ2-7, with 10 bases identical to TRBD2. Germline assignment: CDR1 MNHNS and CDR2 SASEGT. This CDR3 is 18 amino acids long. Trimming at V came to 2 bases and at J to 5 bases, leaving 15 bases not matched to a gene. The CDR3 here is CASSEWGAVAGGHDEQYF. The CDR3 DNA sequence: TGTGCCAGCAGTGAATGGGGGGCGGTAGCGGGGGGCCACGACGAGCAGTACTTC.

In regard to this clonotype: A read error may produce the germline difference seen at one junction end. This sequence joins TRBV6-1 and TRBJ2-3; 9 positions match TRBD2. The CDR3 is 15 residues long. CDR1 and CDR2 from the germline V gene are MNHNS and SASEGT. CDR3 loop: CASCDGGRATDTQYF. DNA of the CDR3: TGTGCCAGCTGTGACGGCGGGAGGGCCACAGATACGCAGTATTTT.

This clonotype was counted at least ten times. The chain recombines TRBV5-1 with TRBJ1-4; 7 nucleotides match TRBD1. Germline V gene sequence: CDR1 SGHRS, CDR2 YFSETQ. After removal of 4 bases from V and 4 bases from J, the junction contained 4 bases not matched to a gene. This CDR3 has 14 residues. The CDR3 DNA is TGCGCCAGCAGCCGGGACAGTATTAATGAAAAACTGTTTTTT. Translation: CASSRDSINEKLFF.

This clonotype has at least ten counts. CDR3 sequence reads: CASSAGRNSYEQYF. The CDR3 bases are TGTGCCAGCAGCGCGGGACGGAACTCCTACGAGCAGTACTTC. V usage is TRBV9 and J usage is TRBJ2-7, with D perhaps matching TRBD1 or TRBD2 (5 bases each). Germline V gene data show CDR1 as SGDLS and CDR2 as YYNGEE. With 3 bases removed from V and 0 bases from J, the gap between germline ends came to 10 bases. This CDR3 spans 14 amino acids.

This clonotype appeared a few times. The chain links TRBV6-1 to TRBJ2-1, with D perhaps TRBD1 or TRBD2 (5 bases each). V was pared by 6 bases and J by 5 bases, with 14 bases between. The CDR3 extends over 14 amino acids. CDR1 is MNHNS and CDR2 is SASEGT in the germline V gene. The CDR3 DNA follows: TGTGCCAGCAGCCCCCGGGACCGTAACAATGAGCAGTTCTTC. Translated, it gives CASSPRDRNNEQFF.

In this sample, this clonotype turned up a few times. This chain links TRBV5-1 with TRBJ2-1; D possibly corresponds to TRBD1 (6 bases). The V gene's germline CDR1 is SGHRS and CDR2 YFSETQ. This CDR3 is built from 16 residues. Trimming cost V 4 bases and J 7 bases, with 21 bases left between them. The CDR3 loop reads CASSLWTERAKNEQFF. In DNA form, the CDR3 reads TGCGCCAGCAGCCTCTGGACAGAGCGAGCCAAAAATGAGCAGTTCTTC.